This entry describes one T cell receptor (beta chain). Blood sampling took place at baseline, cycle 4 day 1, and cycle 7 day 1. The sample belongs to a study of OX40 agonist ivuxolimab in advanced cancers. CDR3 size: 11 residues. V was clipped by 2 bases and J by 7 bases, with 9 bases between them. Germline V gene sequence: CDR1 GTSNPN, CDR2 SVGIG (reference sequence). Profiling relied on immunoSEQ multiplex PCR, and the TCRdb table lists in-frame clones only, not all of them. The data contain about 13,000 clones, 75% to 90% of them singletons. V and J are TRBV30 and TRBJ2-7; no reliable D call. This sequence originates from an adult with an advanced solid tumor such as melanoma, head and neck, liver or kidney cancer. Sequenced here: CD4+ or CD8+ T cells sorted from blood, sampled in a trial of the OX40 agonist ivuxolimab. DNA of the CDR3: TGTGCCTGGAGTACCCAGAGGGAGCAGTACTTC. Its translation is CAWSTQREQYF.